This T cell receptor beta chain stems from a study of OX40 agonist ivuxolimab in advanced cancers. Sequencing was performed with immunoSEQ multiplex PCR; in TCRdb, only in-frame clones are kept and a portion is missing. The sample records 55,000 to 65,000 clones, roughly 85% being singletons. Patients with a history of autoimmune disease or on systemic immunosuppression were excluded. This clone was picked up one time. This specimen consisted of CD4+ or CD8+ T cells sorted from blood, obtained in a trial of the OX40 agonist ivuxolimab. The origin of this receptor is an adult with an advanced solid tumor such as melanoma, head and neck, liver or kidney cancer.

The CDR3 DNA reads TGCGCCAGCAGCTCCGGGTTAGGCAGGGCAGGCTATGGCTACACCTTC. Encoded protein: CASSSGLGRAGYGYTF. The chain links TRBV5-1 to TRBJ1-2; TRBD1 is a possible D gene (5 bases). The CDR3 consists of 16 residues. Germline V lookup: CDR1 SGHRS, CDR2 YFSETQ. The ends were cut back, 3 bases at V and 4 bases at J, with 19 bases in the middle.